The T cell receptor (beta chain) under discussion was sequenced for a study of blood T cell repertoires in COVID-19. At the level of the study: Both acute and convalescent COVID-19 samples were obtained from the United States, Italy and Spain. PBMCs, B-cell-depleted T cells, or T cells were the source of the cDNA or gDNA that made up the material.

In its sample, this clone was seen a few times. How the authors handled the data: The authors estimated nucleated cell counts from reference gene primer amplification. Sequenced by immunoSEQ multiplex PCR; TCRdb stores in-frame clones only, minus some. For V, J and clone size, that table is used; D and trimming come from the DNA. The sample includes 110,000 to 150,000 clones, approximately 86% seen only once; the top ten take about 1.7%. The CDR3 length is 14 residues. CDR1 MRHNA and CDR2 SNTAGT come from the germline V gene. V was cut by 3 bases and J by 8 bases, with 11 bases left in between. V is TRBV6-4 and J is TRBJ1-6; no firm D call. This clonotype originated in a man in his 70s with acute or convalescent COVID-19. Sequenced material: peripheral blood. In DNA, the CDR3 is TGTGCCAGCAGTGAATTTCCGGAGGATTCACCCCTCCACTTT. Residues: CASSEFPEDSPLHF.